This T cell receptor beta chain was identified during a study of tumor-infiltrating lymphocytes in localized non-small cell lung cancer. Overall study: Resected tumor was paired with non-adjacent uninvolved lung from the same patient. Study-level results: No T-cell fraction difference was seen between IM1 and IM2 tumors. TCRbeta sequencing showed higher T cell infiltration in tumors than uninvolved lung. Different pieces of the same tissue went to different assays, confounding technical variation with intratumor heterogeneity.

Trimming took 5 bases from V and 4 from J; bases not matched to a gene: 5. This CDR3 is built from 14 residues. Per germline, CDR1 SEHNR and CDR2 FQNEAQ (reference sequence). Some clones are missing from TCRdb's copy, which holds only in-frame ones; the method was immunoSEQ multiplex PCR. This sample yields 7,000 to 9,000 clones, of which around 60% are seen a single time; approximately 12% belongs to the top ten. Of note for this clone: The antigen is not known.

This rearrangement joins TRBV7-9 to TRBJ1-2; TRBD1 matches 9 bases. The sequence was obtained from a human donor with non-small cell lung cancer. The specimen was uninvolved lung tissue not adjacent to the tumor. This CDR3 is CASSTGGEGYGYTF. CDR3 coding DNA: TGTGCCAGCAGCACAGGGGGCGAGGGCTATGGCTACACCTTC.